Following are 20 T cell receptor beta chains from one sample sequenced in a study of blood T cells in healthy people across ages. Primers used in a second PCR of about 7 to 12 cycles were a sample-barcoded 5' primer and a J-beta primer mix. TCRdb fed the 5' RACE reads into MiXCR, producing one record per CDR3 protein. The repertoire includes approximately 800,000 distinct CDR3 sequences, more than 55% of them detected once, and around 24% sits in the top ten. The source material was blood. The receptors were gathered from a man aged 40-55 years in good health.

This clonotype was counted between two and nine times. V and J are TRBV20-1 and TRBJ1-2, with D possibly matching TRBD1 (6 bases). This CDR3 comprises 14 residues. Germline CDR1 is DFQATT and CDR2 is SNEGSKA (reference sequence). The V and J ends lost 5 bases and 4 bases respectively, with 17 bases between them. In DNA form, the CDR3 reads TGCAGTGCTGCAGAGGACAGCCCTATCTATGGCTACACCTTC. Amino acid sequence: CSAAEDSPIYGYTF.

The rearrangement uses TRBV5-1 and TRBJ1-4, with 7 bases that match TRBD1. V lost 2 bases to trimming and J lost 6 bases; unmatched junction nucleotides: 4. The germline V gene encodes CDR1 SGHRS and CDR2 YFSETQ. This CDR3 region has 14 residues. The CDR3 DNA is TGCGCCAGCAGCTTAAGACAGGGCTATGAAAAACTGTTTTTT. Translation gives CASSLRQGYEKLFF.

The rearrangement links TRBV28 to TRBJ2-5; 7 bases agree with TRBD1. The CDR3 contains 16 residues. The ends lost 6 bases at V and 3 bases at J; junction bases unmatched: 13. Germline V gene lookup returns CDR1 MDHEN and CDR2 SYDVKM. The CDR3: CASSDRVGGVEETQYF. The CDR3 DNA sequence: TGTGCCAGCAGCGACAGGGTCGGAGGCGTTGAAGAGACCCAGTACTTC.

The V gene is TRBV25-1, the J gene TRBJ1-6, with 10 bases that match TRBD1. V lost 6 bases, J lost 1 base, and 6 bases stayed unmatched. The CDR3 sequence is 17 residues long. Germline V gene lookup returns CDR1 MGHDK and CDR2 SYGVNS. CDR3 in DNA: TGTGCCAGCAGGCCGACAGGGGGCGCGTCCTATAATTCACCCCTCCACTTT. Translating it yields CASRPTGGASYNSPLHF.

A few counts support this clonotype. The CDR3 region has the DNA TGTGCCAGCAGTTTAGTAGGACCGAAGTATCCCCGCTACACCTTC. This translates into CASSLVGPKYPRYTF. The chain combines TRBV12-3 or TRBV12-4 with TRBJ1-2; D is undetermined. The V end was cut by 1 base, the J end by 9 bases, with 18 bases between. The CDR3 length is 15 residues.

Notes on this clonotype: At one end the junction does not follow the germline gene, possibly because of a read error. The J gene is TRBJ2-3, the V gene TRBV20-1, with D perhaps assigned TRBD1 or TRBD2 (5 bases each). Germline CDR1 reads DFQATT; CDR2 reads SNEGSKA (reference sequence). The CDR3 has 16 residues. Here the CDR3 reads CSAPTLGTLYTDAQYF. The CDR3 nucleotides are TGCAGTGCACCGACGCTCGGGACCTTATACACAGATGCGCAGTATTTT.

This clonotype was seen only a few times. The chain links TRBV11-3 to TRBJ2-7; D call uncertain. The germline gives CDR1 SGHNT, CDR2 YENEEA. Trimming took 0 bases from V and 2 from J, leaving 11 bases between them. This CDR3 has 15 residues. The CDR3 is CASSLDPTSPYEQYF. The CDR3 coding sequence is TGTGCCAGCAGCTTAGACCCCACAAGTCCCTACGAGCAGTACTTC.

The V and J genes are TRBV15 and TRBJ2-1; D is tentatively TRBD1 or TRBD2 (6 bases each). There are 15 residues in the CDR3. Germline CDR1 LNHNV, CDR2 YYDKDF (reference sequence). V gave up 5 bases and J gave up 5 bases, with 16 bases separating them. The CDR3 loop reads CATSRGRQAHNEQFF. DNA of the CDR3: TGTGCCACCAGCCGGGGGCGGCAGGCCCACAATGAGCAGTTCTTC.

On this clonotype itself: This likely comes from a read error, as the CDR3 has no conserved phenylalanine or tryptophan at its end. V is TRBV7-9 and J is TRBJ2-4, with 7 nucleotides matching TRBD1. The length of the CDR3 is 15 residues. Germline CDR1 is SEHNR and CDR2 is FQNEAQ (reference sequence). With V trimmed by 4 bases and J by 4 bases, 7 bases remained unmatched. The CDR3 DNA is TGTGCCAGCAGCTCCCCGGACAGGCAAAAAAACATTCAGTACGTC. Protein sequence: CASSSPDRQKNIQYV.

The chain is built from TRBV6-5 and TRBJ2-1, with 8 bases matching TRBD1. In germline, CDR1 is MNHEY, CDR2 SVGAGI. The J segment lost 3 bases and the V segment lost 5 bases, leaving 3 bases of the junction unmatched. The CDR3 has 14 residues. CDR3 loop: CASSMDRDYNEQFF. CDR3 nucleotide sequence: TGTGCCAGCAGTATGGACAGGGACTACAATGAGCAGTTCTTC.

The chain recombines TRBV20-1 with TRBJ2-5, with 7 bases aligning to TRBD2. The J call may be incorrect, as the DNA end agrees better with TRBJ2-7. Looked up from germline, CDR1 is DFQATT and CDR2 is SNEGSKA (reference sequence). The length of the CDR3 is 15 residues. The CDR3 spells CSASGLSGLFYEQYF. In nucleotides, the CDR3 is TGCAGTGCTAGTGGCCTTAGCGGGTTATTCTACGAGCAGTACTTC.

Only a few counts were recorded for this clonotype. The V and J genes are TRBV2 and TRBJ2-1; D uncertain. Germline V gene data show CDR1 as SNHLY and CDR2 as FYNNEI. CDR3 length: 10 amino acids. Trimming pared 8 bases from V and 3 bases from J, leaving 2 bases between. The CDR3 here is CASLYNEQFF. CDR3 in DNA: TGTGCCAGCCTCTACAATGAGCAGTTCTTC.

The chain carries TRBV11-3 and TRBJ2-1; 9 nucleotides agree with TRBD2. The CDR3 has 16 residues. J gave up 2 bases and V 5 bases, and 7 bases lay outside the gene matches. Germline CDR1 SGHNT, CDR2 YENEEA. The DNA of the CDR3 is TGTGCCAGCAGCCCCCGGGCGGGAGGGACCTACAATGAGCAGTTCTTC. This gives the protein CASSPRAGGTYNEQFF.

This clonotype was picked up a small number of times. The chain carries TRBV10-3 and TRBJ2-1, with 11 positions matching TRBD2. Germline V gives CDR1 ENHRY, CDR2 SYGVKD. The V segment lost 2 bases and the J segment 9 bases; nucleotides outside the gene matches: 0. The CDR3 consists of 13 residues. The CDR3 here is CAISEGTSGEQFF. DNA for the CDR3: TGTGCCATCAGTGAGGGGACTAGCGGTGAGCAGTTCTTC.

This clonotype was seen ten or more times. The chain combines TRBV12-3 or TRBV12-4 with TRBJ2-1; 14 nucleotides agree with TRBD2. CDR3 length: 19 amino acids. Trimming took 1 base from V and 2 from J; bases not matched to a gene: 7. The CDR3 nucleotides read TGTGCCAGCAGTTTAGGGTTTCGGACTAGCGGGGGGACCTACAATGAGCAGTTCTTC. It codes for CASSLGFRTSGGTYNEQFF.

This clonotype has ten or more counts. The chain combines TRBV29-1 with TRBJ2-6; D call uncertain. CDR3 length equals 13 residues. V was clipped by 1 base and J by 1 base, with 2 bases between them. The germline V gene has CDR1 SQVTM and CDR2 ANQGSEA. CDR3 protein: CSVEGSGANVLTF. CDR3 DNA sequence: TGCAGCGTTGAAGGGTCTGGGGCCAACGTCCTGACTTTC.

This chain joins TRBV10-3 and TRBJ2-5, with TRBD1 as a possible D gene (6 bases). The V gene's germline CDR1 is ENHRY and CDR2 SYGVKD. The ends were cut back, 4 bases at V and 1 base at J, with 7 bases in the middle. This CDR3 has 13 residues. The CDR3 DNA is TGTGCCATCAGTGTACAGGGCCAAGAGACCCAGTACTTC. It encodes CAISVQGQETQYF.

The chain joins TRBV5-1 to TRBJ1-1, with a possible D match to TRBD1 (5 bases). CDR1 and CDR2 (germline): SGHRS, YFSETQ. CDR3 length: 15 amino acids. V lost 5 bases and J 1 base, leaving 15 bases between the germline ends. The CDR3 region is CASRPGTSSNTEAFF. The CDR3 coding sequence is TGCGCCAGCAGGCCTGGGACTTCCTCGAACACTGAAGCTTTCTTT.

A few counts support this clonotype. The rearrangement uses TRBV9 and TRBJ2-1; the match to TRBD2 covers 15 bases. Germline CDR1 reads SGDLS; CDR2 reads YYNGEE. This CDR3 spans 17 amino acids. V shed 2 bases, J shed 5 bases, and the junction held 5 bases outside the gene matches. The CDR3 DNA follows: TGTGCCAGCAGCGTTGGGACTAGCGGGGGGTGGGACAATGAGCAGTTCTTC. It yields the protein CASSVGTSGGWDNEQFF.

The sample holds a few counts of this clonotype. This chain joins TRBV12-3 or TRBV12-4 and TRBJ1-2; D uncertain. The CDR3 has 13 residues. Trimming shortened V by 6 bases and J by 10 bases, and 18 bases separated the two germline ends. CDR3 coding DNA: TGTGCCAGCAGCCCATTGGCCCGAGAGTCCTACACCTTC. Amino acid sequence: CASSPLARESYTF.